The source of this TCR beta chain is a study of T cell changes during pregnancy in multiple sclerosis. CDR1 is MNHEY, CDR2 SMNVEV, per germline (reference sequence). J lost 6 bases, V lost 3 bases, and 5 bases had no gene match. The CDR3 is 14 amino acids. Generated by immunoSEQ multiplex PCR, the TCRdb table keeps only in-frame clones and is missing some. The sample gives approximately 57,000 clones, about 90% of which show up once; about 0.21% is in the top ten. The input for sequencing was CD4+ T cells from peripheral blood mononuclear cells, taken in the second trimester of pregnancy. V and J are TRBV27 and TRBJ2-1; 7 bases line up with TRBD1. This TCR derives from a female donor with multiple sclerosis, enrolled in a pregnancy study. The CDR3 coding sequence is TGTGCCAGCAGTTTCCAACAGGGGCGCAATGAGCAGTTCTTC. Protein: CASSFQQGRNEQFF.